This entry lists 14 T cell receptor beta chains sequenced from one sample in a study of Tregs in tolerant kidney transplant recipients. Measured with immunoSEQ multiplex PCR; TCRdb has only the in-frame clones, and not every one. The ten most abundant clones cover around 0.8% of a sample with roughly 48,000 clones. The material was CD4+ T cells from blood, obtained before the transplant. These receptors all stem from a human donor who received a combined kidney and bone marrow transplant.

On this clone: The read terminates 3 residues ahead of where the CDR3 ends, so the germline J gene completes it. The J gene is TRBJ2-1, the V gene TRBV5-1, with TRBD2 matching 10 bases. The V segment lost 7 bases and the J segment 7 bases; nucleotides outside the gene matches: 11. The CDR3 runs 15 residues. The germline CDR1 and CDR2 sequences are SGHRS and YFSETQ. The DNA read from the CDR3 is TGCGCCAGCGGAAATTGGGCTAGCGGGAGTAATGAG. This translates into CASGNWASGSNE. The complete CDR3 protein is CASGNWASGSNEQFF.

As concerns this clone: The sequence runs out 3 residues before the end of the CDR3; the remainder is reconstructed from the germline J gene. The chain employs TRBV11-3 and TRBJ2-3; D not resolved. V was cut by 2 bases and J by 3 bases, with 6 bases left in between. Germline CDR1 and CDR2: SGHNT and YENEEA. The CDR3 loop spans 13 amino acids. The part of the CDR3 DNA that was read is TGTGCCAGCAGCTTATCGGTAACAGATACG. As protein: CASSLSVTDT. The whole CDR3 protein reads CASSLSVTDTQYF.

As to this clone: The DNA ends 3 residues before the CDR3 does, and the rest of the CDR3 is filled in from the germline J gene. The V gene is TRBV29-1, the J gene TRBJ2-4; D perhaps matches TRBD1 (6 bases). The CDR3 loop spans 13 amino acids. In germline, CDR1 is SQVTM, CDR2 ANQGSEA. V lost 4 bases and J lost 7, with 14 bases in between. The CDR3 bases that were read are TGCAGCGTTGCGGGTTACAGGGAGAACATT. Translated, it gives CSVAGYRENI. In full, the CDR3 is CSVAGYRENIQYF.

As to this clone: The read comes to an end 3 residues before the CDR3 does, leaving the germline J gene to fill in the end. This chain uses TRBV19 with TRBJ1-5, with D perhaps TRBD1 (6 bases). The germline V gene has CDR1 LNHDA and CDR2 SQIVND (reference sequence). V lost 8 bases, J lost 0 bases, and 17 bases lay in between. This CDR3 is built from 16 residues. Here the CDR3 reads CASQMSGQYSNQPQHF. CDR3 bases read: TGTGCCAGTCAAATGTCCGGACAGTATAGCAATCAGCCC. The entire variable domain, with the rest obtained from reference TRBV19 and TRBJ1-5, is as follows: DGGITQSPKYLFRKEGQNVTLSCEQNLNHDAMYWYRQDPGQGLRLIYYSQIVNDFQKGDIAEGYSVSREKKESFPLTVTSAQKNPTAFYLCASQMSGQYSNQPQHFGDGTRLSIL.

CDR3 sequence: CASIGLAGGPGDEQFF. CDR3 DNA (partial): TGCGCCAGCATCGGACTAGCGGGAGGGCCCGGGGATGAG. The rearrangement links TRBV5-1 to TRBJ2-1; 15 nucleotides line up with TRBD2. The CDR3 end falls 3 residues outside the read, so it is completed with the germline J gene. This CDR3 contains 16 residues. The V segment lost 6 bases and the J segment 8 bases; nucleotides outside the gene matches: 9. Germline V gene lookup returns CDR1 SGHRS and CDR2 YFSETQ.

About this clone itself: The sequence runs out 3 residues before the end of the CDR3; the remainder is reconstructed from the germline J gene. The J gene is TRBJ2-1, the V gene TRBV7-9, with 9 bases identical to TRBD1. The CDR3 extends over 15 amino acids. In germline, CDR1 is SEHNR, CDR2 FQNEAQ (reference sequence). V was pared by 5 bases and J by 7 bases, with 9 bases of the junction left unmatched. The CDR3 spells CASSRRTGALNEQFF. The sequenced part of the CDR3 DNA is TGTGCCAGCAGCCGACGGACAGGGGCGTTAAATGAG.

As concerns this clone: The read falls 3 residues short of the CDR3 end, and the missing part is taken from the germline J gene. The rearrangement joins TRBV5-1 to TRBJ1-1; no reliable D call. CDR3 length: 14 residues. Trimming pared 1 base from V and 6 bases from J, leaving 13 bases between. Germline-derived CDR1 and CDR2 are SGHRS and YFSETQ. Partial CDR3 DNA: TGCGCCAGCAGCTTGAACGGGGAAATCCCTGAA. This sequence encodes CASSLNGEIPE. In full, the CDR3 is CASSLNGEIPEAFF.

A word on this clone: The read ends 3 residues shy of where the CDR3 ends; the end is completed using the germline J gene. The chain combines TRBV6-2 or TRBV6-3 with TRBJ2-5; TRBD2 aligns across 7 bases. Losses at the gene ends were 0 bases for V and 4 bases for J; bases not matched to a gene: 5. The germline CDR1 and CDR2 sequences are MNHEY and SVGEGT. The CDR3 sequence is 15 residues long. The part of the CDR3 DNA that was read is TGTGCCAGCAGTTACTCGGCGGGAGCGGTAGAGACC. Protein product: CASSYSAGAVET. The CDR3 in its entirety is CASSYSAGAVETQYF.

Turning to this clone: The read finishes 3 residues shy of the CDR3 end, and the germline J gene is used to complete it. The chain uses TRBV2 and TRBJ1-2; the match to TRBD1 covers 8 bases. Trimming cost V 6 bases and J 4 bases; bases outside gene matches: 4. Germline CDR1 and CDR2: SNHLY and FYNNEI. This CDR3 is built from 13 residues. Partial CDR3 DNA: TGTGCCAGCAGGGTACAGGGGGGCTATGGC. This codes for CASRVQGGYG. The complete CDR3 sequence is CASRVQGGYGYTF.

Points on this clone: The CDR3 extends 3 residues past the end of the read, so its final part is completed from the germline J gene. The chain uses TRBV20-1 and TRBJ1-6; D is unresolved. The CDR3 covers 15 residues. Germline V CDR1 and CDR2: DFQATT, SNEGSKA (reference sequence). V dropped 6 bases and J dropped 7 bases, with 19 bases sitting between them. CDR3 in amino acids: CSAPTGSQMNSPLHF. CDR3 bases read: TGCAGTGCCCCCACGGGGTCGCAAATGAATTCACCC.

As for this clone: The missing CDR3 end, 3 residues past where the read stops, is filled in from the germline J gene. The chain combines TRBV30 with TRBJ1-5; TRBD1 aligns across 7 bases. J was trimmed by 3 bases and V by 0 bases; bases with no gene match: 5. Germline CDR1 reads GTSNPN; CDR2 reads SVGIG (reference sequence). This CDR3 region has 15 residues. The CDR3 spells CAWSVSTGINQPQHF. The CDR3 DNA, read in part, is TGTGCCTGGAGTGTATCGACAGGGATCAATCAGCCC.

In the case of this clone: The CDR3 goes on 3 residues after the read ends, and that part is filled in from the germline J gene. The gene calls are TRBV7-2 and TRBJ2-7; weak D call: TRBD1 (6 bases). There are 14 residues in the CDR3. V lost 5 bases and J 3 bases, leaving 14 bases between the germline ends. CDR1 is SGHTA, CDR2 FQGNSA, per germline. The part of the CDR3 DNA that was read is TGTGCCAGCAGCCCCCACCAGGGGCTCTACGAG. It encodes CASSPHQGLYE. The complete CDR3 reads CASSPHQGLYEQYF.

Points on this clone: The observed sequence ends 3 residues before the CDR3 terminus, with the missing tail filled in from the germline J gene. The chain carries TRBV19 and TRBJ1-5; D is unresolved. The V end lost 3 bases, the J end lost 0 bases, and 6 bases lay between the germline ends. CDR3 length equals 14 residues. CDR1 is LNHDA, CDR2 SQIVND, per germline (reference sequence). CDR3 in amino acids: CASSIFNSNQPQHF. The sequenced CDR3 bases are TGTGCCAGTAGTATCTTTAATAGCAATCAGCCC.

A remark on this clone: The CDR3 goes on 3 residues after the read ends, and that part is filled in from the germline J gene. J is TRBJ2-3 and V is TRBV6-2 or TRBV6-3, with 8 bases identical to TRBD2. Trimming removed 7 bases from V and 6 bases from J; junction bases left unmatched: 12. CDR1 and CDR2 from the germline V gene are MNHEY and SVGEGT. The CDR3 contains 15 residues. CDR3 sequence reads: CASTTPGKREDTQYF. Partial CDR3 DNA: TGTGCCAGCACCACGCCAGGAAAGCGGGAGGATACG.